This entry concerns a single T cell receptor (beta chain). The PCR contained 60 Vbeta and 13 Jbeta primers. Sequenced by immunoSEQ multiplex PCR; TCRdb stores in-frame clones only, minus some. This table has around 100,000 clones, over 60% appearing once. The data are from a study of cytomegalovirus exposure and HLA in healthy donors. Sequencing was performed on PBMCs. The sequence was collected from a man aged 60 to 69 in good health and CMV-seropositive.

CDR3 nucleotides: TGTGCCAGCAGCTCATCCCGGGACAAAGGAAGAAACTATGGCTACACCTTC. This codes for CASSSSRDKGRNYGYTF. This rearrangement joins TRBV7-2 to TRBJ1-2, with TRBD1 as a possible D gene (6 bases). CDR1 is SGHTA and CDR2 is FQGNSA in the germline V gene. Trimming shortened V by 4 bases and J by 2 bases, and 20 bases separated the two germline ends. CDR3 length: 17 residues.